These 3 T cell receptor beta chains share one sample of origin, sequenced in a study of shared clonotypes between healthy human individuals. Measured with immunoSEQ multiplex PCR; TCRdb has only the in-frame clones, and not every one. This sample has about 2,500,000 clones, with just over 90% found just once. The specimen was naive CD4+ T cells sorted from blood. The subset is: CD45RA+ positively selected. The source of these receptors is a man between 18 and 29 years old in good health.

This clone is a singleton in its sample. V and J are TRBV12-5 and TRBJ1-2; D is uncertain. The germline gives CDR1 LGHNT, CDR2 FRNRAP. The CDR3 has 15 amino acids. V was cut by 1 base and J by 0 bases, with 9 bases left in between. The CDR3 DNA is TGTGCTAGTGGTTTGGCATTCGGGGCTAACTATGGCTACACCTTC. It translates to CASGLAFGANYGYTF.

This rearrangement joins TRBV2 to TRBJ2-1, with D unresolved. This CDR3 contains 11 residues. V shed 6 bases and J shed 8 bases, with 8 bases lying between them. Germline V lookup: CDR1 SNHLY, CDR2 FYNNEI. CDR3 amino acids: CASRAWHEQFF. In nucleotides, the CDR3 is TGTGCCAGCAGAGCTTGGCATGAGCAGTTCTTC.

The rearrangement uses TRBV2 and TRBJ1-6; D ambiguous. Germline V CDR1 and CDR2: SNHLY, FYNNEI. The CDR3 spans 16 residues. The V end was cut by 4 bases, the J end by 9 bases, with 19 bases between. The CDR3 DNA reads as TGTGCCAGCAGTGCCTCAGGACCGGTCTGGAGTTCACCCCTCCACTTT. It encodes CASSASGPVWSSPLHF.